This TCR beta chain was retrieved from a study of graft-versus-host responses after intestinal transplantation. Study at large: Once they had received anti-thymocyte globulin induction, all recipients took tacrolimus and steroids for around 3 years. Study-level points and caveats: In recipient marrow, GvH clones were found, and some appeared first in ileum or blood. After transplant, early declines in HvG clones were associated with peak levels of circulating GvH clones. High graft-versus-host to host-versus-graft T cell clonal ratios marked allografts of patients with graft-donor macrochimerism.

On this clone itself: Its antigen is undetermined.

CDR3 size: 16 residues. The V segment lost 4 bases and the J segment 4 bases; nucleotides outside the gene matches: 8. Germline-derived CDR1 and CDR2 are SNHLY and FYNNEI. Only in-frame clones appear in the TCRdb table, and some are missing; sequencing was by immunoSEQ multiplex PCR. The sample holds under 95,000 clones, around 83% seen once. The chain carries TRBV2 and TRBJ2-5; 11 bases agree with TRBD2. Sequenced material: unstimulated CD4+ T cells sorted from spleen or lymph node cells, taken before intestinal transplant. This receptor was obtained from a human donor who received an intestinal transplant. CDR3 nucleotides: TGTGCCAGCAGTGGGCTGGCTAGCGGGGGGAGAGAGACCCAGTACTTC. Translating it yields CASSGLASGGRETQYF.